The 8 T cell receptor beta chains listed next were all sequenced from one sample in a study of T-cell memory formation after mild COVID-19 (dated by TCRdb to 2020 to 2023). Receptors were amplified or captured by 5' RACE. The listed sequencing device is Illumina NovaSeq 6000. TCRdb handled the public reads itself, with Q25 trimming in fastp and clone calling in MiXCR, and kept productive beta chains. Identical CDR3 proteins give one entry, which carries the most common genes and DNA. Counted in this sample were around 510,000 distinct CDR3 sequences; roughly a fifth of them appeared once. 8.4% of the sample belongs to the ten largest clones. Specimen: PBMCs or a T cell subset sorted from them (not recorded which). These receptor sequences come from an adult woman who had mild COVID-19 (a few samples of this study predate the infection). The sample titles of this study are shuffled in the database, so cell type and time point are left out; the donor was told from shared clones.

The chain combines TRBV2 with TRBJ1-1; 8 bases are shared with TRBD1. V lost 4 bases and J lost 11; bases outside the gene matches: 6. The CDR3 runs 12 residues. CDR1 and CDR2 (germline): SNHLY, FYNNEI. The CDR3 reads CASSGNRGKAFF. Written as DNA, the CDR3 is TGTGCCAGCAGTGGGAACAGGGGGAAGGCTTTCTTT.

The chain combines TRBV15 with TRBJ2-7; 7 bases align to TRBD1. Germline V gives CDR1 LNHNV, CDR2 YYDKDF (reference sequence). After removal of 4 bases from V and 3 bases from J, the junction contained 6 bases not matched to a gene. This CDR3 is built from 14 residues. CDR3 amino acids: CATSTRQGFYEQYF. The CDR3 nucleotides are TGTGCCACCAGCACCCGACAGGGATTCTACGAGCAGTACTTC. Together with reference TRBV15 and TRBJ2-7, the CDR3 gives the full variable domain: DAMVIQNPRYQVTQFGKPVTLSCSQTLNHNVMYWYQQKSSQAPKLLFHYYDKDFNNEADTPDNFQSRRPNTSFCFLDIRSPGLGDTAMYLCATSTRQGFYEQYFGPGTRLTVT.

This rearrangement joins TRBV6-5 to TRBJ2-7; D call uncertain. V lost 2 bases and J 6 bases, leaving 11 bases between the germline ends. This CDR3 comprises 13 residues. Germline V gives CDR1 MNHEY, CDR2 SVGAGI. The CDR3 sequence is CASSYDTLSEQYF. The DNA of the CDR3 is TGTGCCAGCAGTTACGACACTTTAAGCGAGCAGTACTTC.

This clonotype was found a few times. The chain's CDR3 is CASSQDRGNDYGYTF. The CDR3 DNA is TGCGCCAGCAGCCAAGATCGGGGTAACGACTATGGCTACACCTTC. V usage is TRBV4-3 and J usage is TRBJ1-2, with D uncertain. CDR1 is LGHNA, CDR2 YSLEER, per germline. V was pared by 0 bases and J by 3 bases, with 11 bases between. The CDR3 is made up of 15 amino acids.

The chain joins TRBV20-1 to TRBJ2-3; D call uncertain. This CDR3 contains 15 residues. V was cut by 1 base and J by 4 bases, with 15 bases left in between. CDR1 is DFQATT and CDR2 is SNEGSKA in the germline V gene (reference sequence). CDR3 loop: CSARAPQVGADTQYF. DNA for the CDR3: TGCAGTGCTAGAGCACCCCAAGTAGGCGCAGATACGCAGTATTTT.

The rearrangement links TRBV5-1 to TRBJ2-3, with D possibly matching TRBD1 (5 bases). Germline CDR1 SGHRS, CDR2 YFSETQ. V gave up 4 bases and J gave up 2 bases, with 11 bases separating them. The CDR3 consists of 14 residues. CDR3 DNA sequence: TGCGCCAGCAGCCCAGGCAGGGACACAGATACGCAGTATTTT. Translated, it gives CASSPGRDTDTQYF.

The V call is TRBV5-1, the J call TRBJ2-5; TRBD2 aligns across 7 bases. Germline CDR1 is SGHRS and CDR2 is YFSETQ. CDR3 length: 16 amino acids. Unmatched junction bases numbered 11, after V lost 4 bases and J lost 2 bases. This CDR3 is CASSPIPAGKQETQYF. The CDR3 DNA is TGCGCCAGCAGCCCCATCCCAGCGGGGAAACAAGAGACCCAGTACTTC.

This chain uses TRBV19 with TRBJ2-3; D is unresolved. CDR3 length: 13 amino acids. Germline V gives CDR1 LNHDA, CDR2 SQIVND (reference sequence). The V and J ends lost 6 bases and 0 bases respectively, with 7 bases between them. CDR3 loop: CASRALSTDTQYF. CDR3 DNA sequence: TGTGCCAGTAGAGCTCTAAGCACAGATACGCAGTATTTT.